This T cell receptor beta chain derives from a study of T cells in Graves' hyperthyroidism and ophthalmopathy. This clonotype has more than one count but fewer than ten. Patients aged 18 to 65 had newly diagnosed hyperthyroidism of under 2 months' duration. Patients having uncontrolled infection, another autoimmune disease, pregnancy or lactation were not included. Fresh 10 ml peripheral blood yielded PBMCs. Trimming removed 2 bases from V and 1 base from J, with 12 bases in between. This CDR3 has 15 residues. Per the germline V gene, CDR1 is SGHRS and CDR2 is YFSETQ. Regions amplified from RNA transcripts were the TCR beta CDR3 regions. The primer set for the first-round RT-PCR of the TCR CDR3 was HTBI. A single record per CDR3 protein comes from TCRdb applying MiXCR to the multiplex PCR reads. The data show 700,000 or so distinct CDR3 sequences, about 15% seen once.

This TCR was sampled from a man younger than 35 with Graves' hyperthyroidism. Sequenced input: blood. The chain has TRBV5-1 and TRBJ2-5; possible D gene TRBD2, 6 bases. The CDR3 reads CASSFGTGAQETQYF. DNA of the CDR3: TGCGCCAGCAGCTTTGGGACGGGAGCCCAAGAGACCCAGTACTTC.